This is a list of T cell receptor beta chains from one sample in a study of T cells after yellow fever vaccination. TCRdb re-called the 5' RACE reads through MiXCR, storing one row per CDR3 protein. The table includes some 300,000 distinct CDR3 sequences, about 10% detected once. Specimen: CD4+ T cells sorted from PBMCs, collected 45 days after the yellow fever booster vaccination. These receptors were collected from a young man who received the YFV17D yellow fever vaccine. Each CDR3 is given with its conserved first and last residue. A D gene is named only where the DNA matches it firmly. Expanded clones are given a class, and other clones once, few, many or no size at all.

>TRBV7-9|.|.|TRBJ2-1
CASSLTLQGLQFF
TGTGCCAGCAGCCTAACCCTACAGGGCCTGCAGTTCTTC
>TRBV5-5|many|.|TRBJ2-5
CASSTDGRIQETQYF
TGTGCCAGCAGCACCGATGGGCGTATCCAAGAGACCCAGTACTTC
>TRBV5-4|.|.|TRBJ1-1
CASSLGGAGANTEAFF
TGTGCCAGCAGCTTAGGGGGGGCAGGGGCGAACACTGAAGCTTTCTTT
>TRBV2|few|.|TRBJ1-2
CASTFSRGYTF
TGTGCCAGCACTTTCTCAAGGGGCTACACCTTC
>TRBV4-2|.|TRBD2|TRBJ2-3
CASMGLAAPDTQYF
TGTGCCAGCATGGGACTAGCGGCGCCGGATACGCAGTATTTT
>TRBV6-5|.|.|TRBJ2-5
CASSAGRAQYF
TGTGCCAGCAGTGCCGGGCGGGCCCAGTACTTC
>TRBV2|.|TRBD2|TRBJ2-3
CASSGRLAGTDTQYF
TGTGCCAGCAGTGGACGACTAGCGGGGACAGATACGCAGTATTTT
>TRBV20-1|few|.|TRBJ2-2
CSARGQNTGELFF
TGCAGTGCTAGGGGACAGAACACCGGGGAGCTGTTTTTT
>TRBV9|few|TRBD2|TRBJ2-3
CASSPPPGLVSDTQYF
TGTGCCAGCAGCCCCCCACCGGGACTAGTCTCAGATACGCAGTATTTT
>TRBV9|few|.|TRBJ2-1
CASSVRQYNEQFF
TGTGCCAGCAGCGTCCGACAGTACAATGAGCAGTTCTTC
>TRBV27|.|.|TRBJ2-5
CASSNIEGLAKETQYF
TGTGCCAGCAGTAACATCGAGGGGCTAGCAAAAGAGACCCAGTACTTC
>TRBV30|.|TRBD1|TRBJ1-6
CAWSVWDRGNSPLHF
TGTGCCTGGAGTGTATGGGACAGGGGTAATTCACCCCTCCACTTT
>TRBV4-1|few|TRBD1|TRBJ2-7
CASSLPRGQQYF
TGCGCCAGCAGCCTACCTAGGGGGCAACAGTACTTC
>TRBV25-1|few|TRBD2|TRBJ2-1
CASTRAGDYNEQFF
TGTGCCAGCACTCGAGCGGGGGACTACAATGAGCAGTTCTTC
>TRBV19|.|TRBD1|TRBJ2-1
CASSTGGTWNEQFF
TGTGCCAGTAGTACAGGGGGCACGTGGAATGAGCAGTTCTTC
>TRBV19|.|TRBD1|TRBJ2-4
CASSRQGSRIQYF
TGTGCCAGTAGCCGACAGGGGTCGCGCATTCAGTACTTC
>TRBV7-8|.|.|TRBJ2-3
CASSLRLSTDTQYF
TGTGCCAGCAGCTTGCGGCTTTCCACAGATACGCAGTATTTT
>TRBV6-2/TRBV6-3|few|TRBD1|TRBJ1-1
CASSYSSGQVNTEAFF
TGTGCCAGCAGTTACTCCTCGGGACAGGTGAACACTGAAGCTTTCTTT
>TRBV6-4|.|TRBD2|TRBJ2-1
CASSDSSGAYNEQFF
TGTGCCAGCAGTGACTCTAGCGGGGCCTACAATGAGCAGTTCTTC
>TRBV6-2/TRBV6-3|.|TRBD1|TRBJ1-1
CATLDRGTEAFF
TGTGCCACCCTGGACAGGGGCACTGAAGCTTTCTTT
>TRBV10-3|.|.|TRBJ1-5
CAISGLGPGQPQHF
TGTGCCATCAGTGGTTTGGGGCCCGGTCAGCCCCAGCATTTT
>TRBV7-2|few|.|TRBJ2-2
CASSSYYGELFF
TGTGCCAGCAGCTCTTATTACGGGGAGCTGTTTTTT
>TRBV5-1|few|.|TRBJ2-3
CASSSRGGTVTDTQYF
TGCGCCAGCAGCTCTCGCGGGGGCACGGTTACAGATACGCAGTATTTT
>TRBV15|.|.|TRBJ2-5
CATSRGARGGETQYF
TGTGCCACCAGCAGAGGGGCCCGCGGTGGAGAGACCCAGTACTTC
>TRBV20-1|.|TRBD2|TRBJ2-5
CSASGLAGGPQETQYF
TGCAGTGCTAGTGGGCTAGCGGGGGGACCGCAAGAGACCCAGTACTTC
>TRBV20-1|many|TRBD2|TRBJ2-2
CSARERGANTGELFF
TGCAGTGCTAGAGAGCGGGGGGCGAACACCGGGGAGCTGTTTTTT
>TRBV24-1|.|TRBD1|TRBJ1-4
CATGDRGPPTNEKLFF
TGTGCCACCGGGGACAGGGGGCCCCCAACTAATGAAAAACTGTTTTTT
>TRBV18|.|.|TRBJ2-3
CASSHAREPTDTQYF
TGTGCCAGCTCCCACGCGAGGGAACCCACAGATACGCAGTATTTT
>TRBV4-3|.|TRBD1|TRBJ2-4
CASSHRTGINIQYF
TGCGCCAGCAGCCACCGGACAGGGATAAACATTCAGTACTTC
>TRBV7-6|.|.|TRBJ1-4
CASSPGQLNEKLFF
TGTGCCAGCAGCCCAGGACAGCTTAATGAAAAACTGTTTTTT
>TRBV29-1|.|.|TRBJ2-1
CSGAGQRYNEQFF
TGCAGCGGCGCGGGACAGCGTTACAATGAGCAGTTCTTC
>TRBV4-3|many|.|TRBJ2-5
CASSQAPSRETQYF
TGCGCCAGCAGCCAAGCGCCTTCAAGAGAGACCCAGTACTTC
>TRBV7-2|.|TRBD2|TRBJ2-3
CASSLDDYRGEYF
TGTGCCAGCAGCTTGGATGACTACCGGGGGGAGTATTTT
>TRBV5-1|few|.|TRBJ2-7
CASSLGDDYEQYF
TGCGCCAGCAGCTTGGGGGATGACTACGAGCAGTACTTC
>TRBV12-3/TRBV12-4|.|TRBD2|TRBJ2-2
CASSLYRGVDTGELFF
TGTGCCAGCAGTTTATATCGGGGGGTCGACACCGGGGAGCTGTTTTTT
>TRBV12-3/TRBV12-4|many|TRBD2|TRBJ2-3
CASSPLAGTSTDTQYF
TGTGCCAGCAGTCCCTTAGCGGGGACTAGCACAGATACGCAGTATTTT
>TRBV19|many|.|TRBJ1-2
CASSGTSANYGYTF
TGTGCCAGTAGTGGGACATCGGCTAACTATGGCTACACCTTC
>TRBV5-1|many|.|TRBJ1-1
CASTPITGGTEAFF
TGCGCCAGCACCCCTATCACAGGCGGGACTGAAGCTTTCTTT
>TRBV20-1|.|.|TRBJ1-1
CSASRDPGSAFF
TGCAGTGCTTCACGGGACCCGGGATCAGCTTTCTTT
>TRBV5-1|.|TRBD1|TRBJ1-1
CASSLDRTGRGGTEAFF
TGCGCCAGCAGCTTGGATCGGACAGGGAGGGGAGGAACTGAAGCTTTCTTT
>TRBV5-8|many|.|TRBJ2-3
CASSSGTLTDTQYF
TGTGCCAGCAGCTCGGGGACACTCACAGATACGCAGTATTTT
>TRBV20-1|.|.|TRBJ2-5
CSALGGAYQETQYF
TGCAGTGCCCTGGGAGGTGCTTACCAAGAGACCCAGTACTTC
>TRBV7-8|.|.|TRBJ1-1
CASSPSLGANTEAFF
TGTGCCAGCAGCCCGTCTTTGGGGGCGAACACTGAAGCTTTCTTT
>TRBV12-3/TRBV12-4|.|.|TRBJ1-5
CASTSGPGARERNQPQHF
TGTGCCAGCACCTCCGGGCCGGGGGCACGGGAACGCAATCAGCCCCAGCATTTT
>TRBV6-5|many|.|TRBJ2-7
CASSYKDSTYEQYF
TGTGCCAGCAGTTACAAGGACAGCACCTACGAGCAGTACTTC
>TRBV7-9|many|.|TRBJ1-1
CASSPTSNTEAFF
TGTGCCAGCAGCCCCACATCGAACACTGAAGCTTTCTTT
>TRBV6-1|.|TRBD1|TRBJ1-5
CASSPSLRGRQPQHF
TGTGCCAGCAGTCCAAGCTTGAGGGGGCGTCAGCCCCAGCATTTT
>TRBV11-2|few|.|TRBJ1-6
CASSESSYNSPLHF
TGTGCCAGCTCGGAGAGCTCCTATAATTCACCCCTCCACTTT
>TRBV10-3|many|.|TRBJ1-1
CAIRTLTKAGRGTEAFF
TGTGCCATCAGAACCCTGACAAAGGCAGGGCGCGGCACTGAAGCTTTCTTT
>TRBV7-2|.|.|TRBJ1-1
CASSLGFRGENTEAFF
TGTGCCAGCAGCTTAGGGTTCAGGGGCGAGAACACTGAAGCTTTCTTT
>TRBV5-1|few|.|TRBJ2-5
CASSRDTSQETQYF
TGCGCCAGCAGCCGGGACACATCCCAAGAGACCCAGTACTTC
>TRBV24-1|.|.|TRBJ2-3
CATSDQQGPADTQYF
TGTGCCACCAGTGACCAACAGGGTCCCGCAGATACGCAGTATTTT